This entry features one TCR beta chain sequence. The entry originates in a study of blood T cell repertoires in COVID-19. Looking at the study overall: Acute-phase and convalescent COVID-19 samples originated in the United States, Italy and Spain. PBMCs, B-cell-depleted T cells, or T cells were the source of the cDNA or gDNA that made up the material.

Per the original data handling: Scientists estimated how many nucleated cells there were by amplifying reference gene primers. The method was immunoSEQ multiplex PCR; TCRdb's version includes in-frame clones alone and lacks a portion of them. V and J calls and clone size are as listed in that table; D and trimming were resolved from the DNA. The sample includes around 370,000 clones, 90% to 95% seen only once; the top ten take approximately 3.5%. Looked up from germline, CDR1 is KGHDR and CDR2 is SFDVKD. The junction had 7 bases not matched to a gene; V was cut back by 5 bases and J by 8 bases. CDR3 length: 13 residues.

The sequence came from a woman aged 18-35 years who had recovered from COVID-19. The chain has TRBV24-1 and TRBJ1-2; 7 nucleotides line up with TRBD1. Sample: peripheral blood. In DNA, the CDR3 is TGTGCCACCAGTGTGAGGGGGCAATACGGCTACACCTTC. This translates into CATSVRGQYGYTF.